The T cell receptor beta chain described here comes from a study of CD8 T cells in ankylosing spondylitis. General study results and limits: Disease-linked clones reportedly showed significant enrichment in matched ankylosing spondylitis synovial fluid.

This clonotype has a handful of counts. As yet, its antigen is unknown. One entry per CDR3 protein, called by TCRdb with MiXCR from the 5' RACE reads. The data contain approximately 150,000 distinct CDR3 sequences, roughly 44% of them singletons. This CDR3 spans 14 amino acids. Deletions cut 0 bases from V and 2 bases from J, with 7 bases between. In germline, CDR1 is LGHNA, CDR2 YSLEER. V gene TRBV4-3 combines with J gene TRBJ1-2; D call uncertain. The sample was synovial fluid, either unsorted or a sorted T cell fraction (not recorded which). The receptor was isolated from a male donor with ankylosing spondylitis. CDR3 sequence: CASSQEPGNYGYTF. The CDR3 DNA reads TGCGCCAGCAGCCAAGAGCCGGGAAACTATGGCTACACCTTC.